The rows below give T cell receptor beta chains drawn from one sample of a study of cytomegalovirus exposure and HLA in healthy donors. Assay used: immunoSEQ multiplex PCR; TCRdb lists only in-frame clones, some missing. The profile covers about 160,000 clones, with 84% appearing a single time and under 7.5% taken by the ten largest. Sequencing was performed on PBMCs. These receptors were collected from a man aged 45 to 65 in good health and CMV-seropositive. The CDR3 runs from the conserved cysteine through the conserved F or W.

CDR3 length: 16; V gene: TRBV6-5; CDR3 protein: CASSYGTSGYQETQYF
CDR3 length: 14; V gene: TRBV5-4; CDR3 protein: CASKGQGFNEKLFF
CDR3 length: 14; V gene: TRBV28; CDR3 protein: CASSSTDWDTEAFF
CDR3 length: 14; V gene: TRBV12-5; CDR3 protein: CASALGTGASPLHF
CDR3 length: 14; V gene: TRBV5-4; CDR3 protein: CASSYVTGEETQYF
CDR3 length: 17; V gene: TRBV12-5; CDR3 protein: CASGLVLGQGSNYGYTF
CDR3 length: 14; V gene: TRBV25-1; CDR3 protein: CASSEYGATDTQYF
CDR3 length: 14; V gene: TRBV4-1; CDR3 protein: CASSRSGSSYEQYF
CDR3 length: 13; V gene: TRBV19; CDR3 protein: CASSIRGHRYYTF
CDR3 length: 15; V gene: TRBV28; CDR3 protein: CASSPTGTTFGTQYF
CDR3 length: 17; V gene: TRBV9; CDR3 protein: CASSPGLAESSYNEQFF
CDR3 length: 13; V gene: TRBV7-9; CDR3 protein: CASSRSVPDTQYF
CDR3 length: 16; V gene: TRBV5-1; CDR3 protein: CASSLALAGGTGELFF
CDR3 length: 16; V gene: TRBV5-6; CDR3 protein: CASSFPTSGVQETQYF
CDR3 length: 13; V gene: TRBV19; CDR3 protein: CAASYGQGGPYTF
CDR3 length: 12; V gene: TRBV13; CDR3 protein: CASSSRDEKLFF
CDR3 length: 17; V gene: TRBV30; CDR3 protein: CAWSVPSEVPVNSPLHF
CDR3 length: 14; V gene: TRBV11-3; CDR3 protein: CASSREEENLKAFF
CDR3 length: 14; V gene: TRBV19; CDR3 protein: CASSIYLSGNTIYF
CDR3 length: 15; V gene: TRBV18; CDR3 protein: CASSQRGGFPYEQYF
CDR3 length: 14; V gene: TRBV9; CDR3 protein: CASSVAGSDYEQYF
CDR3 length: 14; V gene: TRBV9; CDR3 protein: CASSPGGYHNEQFF
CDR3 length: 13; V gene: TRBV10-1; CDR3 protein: CASSLGQAYGYTF
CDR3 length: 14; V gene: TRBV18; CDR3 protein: CASSDRVGRNEQFF
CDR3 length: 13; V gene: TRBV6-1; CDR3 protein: CASSGAGNSPLHF
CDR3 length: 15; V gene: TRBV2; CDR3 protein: CASSKNRVVGTEAFF
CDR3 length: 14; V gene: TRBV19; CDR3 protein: CASSIDPYTGELFF
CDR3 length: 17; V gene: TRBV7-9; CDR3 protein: CASSLGLAGVRTGELFF
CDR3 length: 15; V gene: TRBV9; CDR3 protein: CASSVEAGGKDTQYF
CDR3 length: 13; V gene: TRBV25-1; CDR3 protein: CASSEYHYNEQFF
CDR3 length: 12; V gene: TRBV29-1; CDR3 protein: CSGRDRNYGYTF
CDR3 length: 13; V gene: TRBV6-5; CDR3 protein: CASMQMWGGEQFF
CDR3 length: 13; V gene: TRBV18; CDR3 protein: CASSLTEQETQYF
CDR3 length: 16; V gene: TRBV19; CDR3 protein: CASSIRTGGGNTEAFF
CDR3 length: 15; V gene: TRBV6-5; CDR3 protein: CASSATGTGTYEQYF
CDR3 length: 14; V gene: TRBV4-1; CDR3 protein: CASSQDTGNYGYTF
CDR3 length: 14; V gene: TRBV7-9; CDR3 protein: CASSNTQTNEKLFF
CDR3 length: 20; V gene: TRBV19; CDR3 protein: CASSMGGPGQFLSGANVLTF
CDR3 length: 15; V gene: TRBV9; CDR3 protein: CASSSGTIKNNEQFF
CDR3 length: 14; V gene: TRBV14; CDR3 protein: CASSQDSQNNEQFF
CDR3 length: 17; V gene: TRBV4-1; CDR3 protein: CASSQEGRGGGRDEQYF
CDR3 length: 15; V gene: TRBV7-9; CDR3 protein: CASKLAGSFTDTQYF
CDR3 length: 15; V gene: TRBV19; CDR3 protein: CASSMGLTSGNTIYF
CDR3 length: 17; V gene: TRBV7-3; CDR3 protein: CASSLGQARFGRTEAFF
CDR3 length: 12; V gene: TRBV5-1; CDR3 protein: CASSFPGDGYTF
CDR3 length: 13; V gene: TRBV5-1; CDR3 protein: CASRRGGFDTQYF
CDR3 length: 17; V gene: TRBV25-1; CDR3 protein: CASSKPLATVLYNEQFF
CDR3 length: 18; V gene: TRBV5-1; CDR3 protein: CASSLPGLAGGIYNEQFF
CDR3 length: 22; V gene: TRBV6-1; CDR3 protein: CASSEKEVPRGGLPPFNEKLFF
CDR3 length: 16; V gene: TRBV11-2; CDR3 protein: CASSLVTSARYNEQFF
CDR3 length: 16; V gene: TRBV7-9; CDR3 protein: CASSLPSSGGDNEQFF
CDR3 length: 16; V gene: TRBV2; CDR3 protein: CASSEGASGIYNEQFF
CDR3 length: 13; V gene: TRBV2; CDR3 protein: CASSAQGNTEAFF
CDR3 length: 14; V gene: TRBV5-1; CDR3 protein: CASSSNDRDYGYTF